The present entry profiles one T cell receptor beta chain with its context. Assay used: immunoSEQ multiplex PCR; TCRdb lists only in-frame clones, some missing. In the table there are 850,000 to 1,100,000 clones, roughly 77% of which are singletons. This record comes from a study of shared clonotypes between healthy human individuals. Study details: Ranging from 18 to 49 in age, donors were a couple of women and three men.

Trimming left V 8 bases short and J 8 bases short, with 25 bases between. This CDR3 has 15 residues. The germline V gene encodes CDR1 GTSNPN and CDR2 SVGIG (reference sequence). The sequence was collected from a man aged 18 to 30 in good health. Some clones in this sample may be carry-over from other donors' samples. The chain links TRBV30 to TRBJ2-1; D perhaps matches TRBD2 (6 bases). The source material was memory CD4+ T cells from PBMCs. Stated subset: CD45RA-negative fraction. CDR3 protein: CARRAPGVAAHEQFF. CDR3 DNA: TGTGCCCGCAGAGCCCCGGGTGTAGCGGCACATGAGCAGTTCTTC.